The 27 T cell receptor beta chains below were found in one sample sequenced in a study of blood T cell repertoires in COVID-19. Data came from immunoSEQ multiplex PCR; TCRdb stores just in-frame clones and leaves some out. The sample yields some 240,000 clones, roughly 76% seen once. Specimen: peripheral blood. The receptor source for this set is an elderly woman with COVID-19, enrolled during active disease.

The chain recombines TRBV5-1 with TRBJ2-7; 12 bases are a match to TRBD2. Trimming removed 3 bases from V and 0 bases from J; junction bases left unmatched: 4. CDR1 and CDR2 from the germline V gene are SGHRS and YFSETQ. The CDR3 is 16 residues long. CDR3 sequence (DNA): TGCGCCAGCAGCTGGACTAGCGGGATTAGCTCCTACGAGCAGTACTTC. Translation gives CASSWTSGISSYEQYF.

The V gene is TRBV18, the J gene TRBJ2-7; D may be TRBD1 (6 bases). The V gene lost 3 bases and the J gene lost 5 bases, with 14 bases spanning the gap. Germline V lookup: CDR1 KGHSH, CDR2 LQKENI. This CDR3 has 14 residues. CDR3 residues: CASSPDTGKNEQYF. The DNA for the CDR3 is TGTGCCAGCTCACCGGATACAGGGAAAAACGAGCAGTACTTC.

This clone was seen a single time. V and J are TRBV6-2 or TRBV6-3 and TRBJ1-1; D might be TRBD1 (5 bases). V lost 2 bases to trimming and J lost 7 bases, with 20 bases between them. The germline CDR1 and CDR2 sequences are MNHEY and SVGEGT. This CDR3 spans 16 amino acids. The CDR3 nucleotides are TGTGCCAGCAGTTACAACACGCGGGGGGAGATGATTGAAGCTTTCTTT. This translates into CASSYNTRGEMIEAFF.

This chain joins TRBV6-1 and TRBJ2-1; tentative D call: TRBD1 (6 bases). V was cut by 4 bases and J by 3 bases, with 19 bases left in between. CDR3 length: 17 residues. Germline CDR1 MNHNS, CDR2 SASEGT. Here the CDR3 DNA reads TGTGCCAGCAGTGCAACCTCAGGGGTCCTCTACTACAATGAGCAGTTCTTC. It specifies CASSATSGVLYYNEQFF.

The genes are TRBV7-9 and TRBJ1-1, with TRBD1 identical over 7 bases. Trimming took 5 bases from V and 6 from J; bases not matched to a gene: 9. The CDR3 length is 14 residues. The germline V gene encodes CDR1 SEHNR and CDR2 FQNEAQ (reference sequence). DNA of the CDR3: TGTGCCAGCAGCCGTACAGGGGACGGGGCTGAAGCTTTCTTT. Translation: CASSRTGDGAEAFF.

The table lists this clone with a count of one. The chain combines TRBV15 with TRBJ2-1; 7 bases map to TRBD2. Germline V gene data show CDR1 as LNHNV and CDR2 as YYDKDF (reference sequence). The CDR3 has 14 amino acids. After removal of 7 bases from V and 15 bases from J, the junction contained 18 bases not matched to a gene. Here the CDR3 reads CATNLPTGGRGTFF. The CDR3 DNA sequence: TGTGCCACCAATCTCCCCACTGGCGGGAGAGGGACGTTCTTC.

The sample holds one count of this clone. The chain combines TRBV28 with TRBJ1-4; possible D gene TRBD1, 5 bases. V dropped 5 bases and J dropped 4 bases, with 11 bases sitting between them. CDR1 is MDHEN, CDR2 SYDVKM, per germline. The CDR3 runs to 14 residues. CDR3 protein: CASSLTAYNEKLFF. The CDR3, as DNA: TGTGCCAGCAGTCTGACAGCGTATAATGAAAAACTGTTTTTT.

This clone has just one count. This rearrangement joins TRBV28 to TRBJ2-7, with TRBD2 matching over 7 bases. J gave up 3 bases and V 5 bases, and 10 bases lay outside the gene matches. CDR1 is MDHEN, CDR2 SYDVKM, per germline. The CDR3 has 15 amino acids. The CDR3: CASSRPRTSFYEQYF. The CDR3 DNA reads as TGTGCCAGCAGTCGACCCCGGACTAGTTTCTACGAGCAGTACTTC.

This clone has a single count. The genes are TRBV9 and TRBJ2-6; D is perhaps TRBD1 (5 bases). V was shortened by 3 bases and J by 0 bases, with 13 bases between the two germline ends. CDR1 is SGDLS, CDR2 YYNGEE, per germline. CDR3 length equals 17 residues. The CDR3 is CASSAGHSSSGANVLTF. The CDR3, as DNA: TGTGCCAGCAGCGCCGGACACTCCAGCTCTGGGGCCAACGTCCTGACTTTC.

This chain uses TRBV27 with TRBJ2-7; 9 bases fit TRBD1. This CDR3 contains 13 residues. Germline V lookup: CDR1 MNHEY, CDR2 SMNVEV (reference sequence). Germline trimming cut 7 bases from V and 6 bases from J; bases unmatched to any gene: 7. In DNA form, the CDR3 reads TGTGCCAGCAACCCGGGACAGGGTGCCGAGCAGTACTTC. It specifies CASNPGQGAEQYF.

This clone was picked up one time. The chain is built from TRBV30 and TRBJ1-1, with 8 bases fitting TRBD1. The trim removed 3 bases at V and 1 base at J, leaving 1 base unmatched. CDR1 and CDR2 (germline): GTSNPN, SVGIG (reference sequence). The CDR3 is 13 amino acids. The CDR3 DNA reads as TGTGCCTGGAGGGGACAGGCGAACACTGAAGCTTTCTTT. It specifies CAWRGQANTEAFF.

The chain links TRBV2 to TRBJ1-4; D possibly corresponds to TRBD1 (5 bases). V gave up 5 bases and J gave up 16 bases, with 20 bases separating them. The CDR3 totals 13 residues. Germline V gene lookup returns CDR1 SNHLY and CDR2 FYNNEI. The CDR3 nucleotides are TGTGCCAGCAGTTCGGGACTCTCGCGGGTGGCGTTTTTT. Residues: CASSSGLSRVAFF.

The V call is TRBV18, the J call TRBJ2-7; maybe TRBD2 (6 bases). CDR1 and CDR2 from the germline V gene are KGHSH and LQKENI. The CDR3 is 15 amino acids. V lost 4 bases to trimming and J lost 1 base, with 14 bases between them. CDR3 sequence reads: CASSLYRDFSYEQYF. For the CDR3, the DNA is TGTGCCAGCTCACTTTACCGGGACTTTTCCTACGAGCAGTACTTC. Full variable domain (outside the CDR3, taken from reference TRBV18 and TRBJ2-7): NAGVMQNPRHLVRRRGQEARLRCSPMKGHSHVYWYRQLPEEGLKFMVYLQKENIIDESGMPKERFSAEFPKEGPSILRIQQVVRGDSAAYFCASSLYRDFSYEQYFGPGTRLTVT.

DNA of the CDR3: TGTGCCAGCAGCGTAGTAGACAGCTTGACCGGCGAGCAGTACTTC. Amino acid sequence: CASSVVDSLTGEQYF. V is TRBV9 and J is TRBJ2-7, with a possible D match to TRBD1 (5 bases). Germline CDR1 reads SGDLS; CDR2 reads YYNGEE. The length of the CDR3 is 15 residues. V was cut by 0 bases and J by 6 bases, with 16 bases left in between.

This clone was counted a few times. CDR3 in amino acids: CASSAGTGAGNTIYF. The CDR3 DNA reads TGTGCCAGCAGCGCCGGGACAGGTGCTGGAAACACCATATATTTT. The V gene is TRBV6-5, the J gene TRBJ1-3; 8 bases are a match to TRBD1. The CDR3 consists of 15 residues. V was pared by 6 bases and J by 2 bases, with 6 bases of the junction left unmatched. Germline V gene sequence: CDR1 MNHEY, CDR2 SVGAGI.

This chain connects TRBV10-2 to TRBJ1-3; no firm D call. V gave up 5 bases and J gave up 0 bases, with 5 bases separating them. Per the germline V gene, CDR1 is WSHSY and CDR2 is SAAADI. The CDR3 has 13 residues. The CDR3 region has the DNA TGCGCCAGCAGTAGAGGCTCTGGAAACACCATATATTTT. Protein product: CASSRGSGNTIYF.

The rearrangement uses TRBV24-1 and TRBJ1-2; 10 bases align to TRBD1. The CDR3 has 16 residues. V shed 3 bases and J 8 bases; nucleotides not matched to a gene: 11. Germline V CDR1 and CDR2: KGHDR, SFDVKD. CDR3 nucleotide sequence: TGTGCCACCAGTGATATGGGGACAGGGGAATCAGAGGGCTACACCTTC. Translating gives CATSDMGTGESEGYTF.

Turning to this clone: A junction boundary mismatches the germline segment, possibly from a read error. V and J are TRBV7-6 and TRBJ2-3; 11 nucleotides line up with TRBD2. This CDR3 is built from 16 residues. Germline V gene data show CDR1 as SGHVS and CDR2 as FNYEAQ. CDR3 nucleotides: TGTGCCAGCAGCCTAGCGGGGGGTTCGGTCACAGATACGCAGTATTTT. Residues: CASSLAGGSVTDTQYF.

V gene TRBV9 combines with J gene TRBJ1-6; D not resolved. This CDR3 contains 15 residues. V lost 3 bases to trimming and J lost 9 bases, with 16 bases between them. Germline V gene lookup returns CDR1 SGDLS and CDR2 YYNGEE. The CDR3 DNA is TGTGCCAGCAGCGCCGAGCTGGGAGTGGGTTCACCCCTCCACTTT. It encodes CASSAELGVGSPLHF.

The chain combines TRBV5-1 with TRBJ1-6; 9 bases are a match to TRBD1. V was clipped by 0 bases and J by 7 bases; unmatched bases: 2. The CDR3 has 15 amino acids. CDR1 is SGHRS and CDR2 is YFSETQ in the germline V gene. Written as DNA, the CDR3 is TGCGCCAGCAGCTTGGAAGGGACAGGGAATTCACCCCTCCACTTT. Translation gives CASSLEGTGNSPLHF.

Only a few counts were recorded for this clone. This chain connects TRBV7-8 to TRBJ1-2; no clear D. Trimming stripped 6 bases from V and 4 bases from J, with 15 bases between. CDR1 and CDR2 (germline): SGHVS, FQNEAQ. This CDR3 has 14 amino acids. This chain's CDR3 is CASSRGRLGYGYTF. As DNA, the CDR3 is TGTGCCAGCAGTCGTGGGAGGTTGGGCTATGGCTACACCTTC.

The chain has TRBV9 and TRBJ1-1; TRBD1 agrees at 8 bases. V lost 2 bases, J lost 1 base, and 1 base stayed unmatched. Per the germline V gene, CDR1 is SGDLS and CDR2 is YYNGEE. The CDR3 is 14 residues long. The chain's CDR3 is CASSVDRGNTEAFF. The CDR3 DNA reads TGTGCCAGCAGCGTTGACAGGGGGAACACTGAAGCTTTCTTT.

The rearrangement joins TRBV30 to TRBJ2-1, with 14 bases identical to TRBD2. Germline loops: CDR1 GTSNPN, CDR2 SVGIG (reference sequence). With 8 bases clipped from V and 10 bases from J, the junction kept 13 bases outside the gene matches. The CDR3 totals 15 residues. CDR3 sequence: CAGHSTSGGAGEQFF. The CDR3 coding sequence is TGTGCCGGCCATTCGACTAGCGGGGGGGCAGGGGAGCAGTTCTTC.

The rearrangement joins TRBV7-3 to TRBJ2-7; TRBD2 is a possible D gene (6 bases). V was pared by 2 bases and J by 4 bases, with 15 bases between. CDR1 SGHTA and CDR2 FQGTGA come from the germline V gene. This CDR3 has 15 residues. In nucleotides, the CDR3 is TGTGCCAGCAGCTTAGAGGCGGGACGACATTACGAGCAGTACTTC. Its protein is CASSLEAGRHYEQYF.

Only one count was recorded for this clone. The chain employs TRBV30 and TRBJ1-1, with 8 bases aligning to TRBD1. From germline, CDR1 is GTSNPN and CDR2 SVGIG (reference sequence). V dropped 5 bases and J dropped 1; count of bases not matched to a gene: 3. The CDR3 covers 13 residues. The CDR3 reads CAWSRGQNTEAFF. CDR3 in DNA: TGTGCCTGGTCCAGGGGGCAGAACACTGAAGCTTTCTTT.

The chain combines TRBV28 with TRBJ1-2; 8 bases are shared with TRBD1. V lost 6 bases and J lost 3; bases outside the gene matches: 6. In germline, CDR1 is MDHEN, CDR2 SYDVKM. The CDR3 loop spans 14 amino acids. The CDR3 region is CASRSGGADYGYTF. The DNA of the CDR3 is TGTGCCAGCAGGTCAGGGGGCGCAGACTATGGCTACACCTTC.

V is TRBV11-3 and J is TRBJ2-1; TRBD1 agrees at 7 bases. J lost 5 bases, V lost 5 bases, and 6 bases had no gene match. CDR1 and CDR2 (germline): SGHNT, YENEEA. The CDR3 length is 14 residues. CDR3 sequence: CASSPRQGHNEQFF. DNA for the CDR3: TGTGCCAGCAGCCCTCGACAGGGCCACAATGAGCAGTTCTTC.